This T cell receptor (beta chain) was found in a study of blood T cell repertoires in COVID-19 (dated by TCRdb to about 2020). Looking at the study overall: Collaborator samples came from the United States, Italy and Spain and covered acute and convalescent phases of COVID-19. The material from the prospective study consisted of cDNA or gDNA derived from T cells, B-cell-depleted T cells, or PBMCs. Subjects who had been exposed to COVID-19, were actively infected with it, or had recovered from it provided the deeply sampled blood TCRbeta repertoires that made up the dataset. The repertoires were released in a freely available public database meant as a resource for research on the immune response to SARS-CoV-2. Samples came from the ongoing ImmuneRACE study (first 160 participants) plus 1,254 subjects from 6 global collaborators. A de-identified subject ID, COVID-19 status, age in years and sex were almost always included in the sample metadata. HLA class I and class II types, where available, came from metadata supplied by the sample provider rather than from assay-based typing. General study outcomes and caveats: How much clinical and demographic metadata was included differed by source and by participant, and the metadata was provided uncurated.

The CDR3 has 14 amino acids, counting the end cysteine and phenylalanine. The sequence is cut down to CDR3 DNA, 42 bases in frame from base 1. After removal of 4 bases from V and 7 bases from J, the junction retains 3 bases not matched to a gene. From the germline V gene, CDR1 is SGHVS and CDR2 is FQNEAQ. TCRbeta CDR3 regions were amplified from genomic DNA using the immunoSEQ Assay, a bias-controlled multiplex PCR. The original methods were these. The number of nucleated cells in each sample was estimated by amplification of reference gene primers within the assay. To quantify the absolute abundance of each unique TCRbeta CDR3 rearrangement, sequence reads were collapsed and filtered. For each sample, productive Simpson clonality was calculated as the square root of Simpson's diversity index across productive rearrangements. TCRdb mirrors the immuneACCESS table, restricted to in-frame sequences. Some clones are absent from its copies; in checked studies, under half trace to an unresolved V gene, and the reason for the others is unknown. The V and J calls and clone size were taken over from that table, and D and trimming were inferred from the DNA. In this sample the table shows roughly 59,000 clones, 65% to 85% of which occur a single time. The ten largest clones represent 5% to 6.5% of the sample.

Whole blood was collected in K2EDTA tubes by collaborating institutions according to the institutions' own protocols. Collaborator samples were shipped for TCRbeta analysis as frozen whole blood, isolated PBMCs, or DNA extracted from either sample type. As concerns this clone: What this receptor recognizes is not known. The input lacks base qualities; no much larger clone sits a single base away.

Sequencing was done on a sample of peripheral blood. This chain joins TRBV7-8 to TRBJ1-4; 10 middle bases align to TRBD1. This TCR came from a human donor in a cohort sampled during active COVID-19. The sequenced DNA is TGTGCCAGCAGCTGGAGACAGGGGGCTGAAAAACTGTTTTTT. Its protein is CASSWRQGAEKLFF. This CDR3, with the reference TRBV7-8 and TRBJ1-4 proteins standing in past its ends, gives the full variable domain GAGVSQSPRYKVAKRGQDVALRCDPISGHVSLFWYQQALGQGPEFLTYFQNEAQLDKSGLPSDRFFAERPEGSVSTLKIQRTQQEDSAVYLCASSWRQGAEKLFFGSGTQLSVL.